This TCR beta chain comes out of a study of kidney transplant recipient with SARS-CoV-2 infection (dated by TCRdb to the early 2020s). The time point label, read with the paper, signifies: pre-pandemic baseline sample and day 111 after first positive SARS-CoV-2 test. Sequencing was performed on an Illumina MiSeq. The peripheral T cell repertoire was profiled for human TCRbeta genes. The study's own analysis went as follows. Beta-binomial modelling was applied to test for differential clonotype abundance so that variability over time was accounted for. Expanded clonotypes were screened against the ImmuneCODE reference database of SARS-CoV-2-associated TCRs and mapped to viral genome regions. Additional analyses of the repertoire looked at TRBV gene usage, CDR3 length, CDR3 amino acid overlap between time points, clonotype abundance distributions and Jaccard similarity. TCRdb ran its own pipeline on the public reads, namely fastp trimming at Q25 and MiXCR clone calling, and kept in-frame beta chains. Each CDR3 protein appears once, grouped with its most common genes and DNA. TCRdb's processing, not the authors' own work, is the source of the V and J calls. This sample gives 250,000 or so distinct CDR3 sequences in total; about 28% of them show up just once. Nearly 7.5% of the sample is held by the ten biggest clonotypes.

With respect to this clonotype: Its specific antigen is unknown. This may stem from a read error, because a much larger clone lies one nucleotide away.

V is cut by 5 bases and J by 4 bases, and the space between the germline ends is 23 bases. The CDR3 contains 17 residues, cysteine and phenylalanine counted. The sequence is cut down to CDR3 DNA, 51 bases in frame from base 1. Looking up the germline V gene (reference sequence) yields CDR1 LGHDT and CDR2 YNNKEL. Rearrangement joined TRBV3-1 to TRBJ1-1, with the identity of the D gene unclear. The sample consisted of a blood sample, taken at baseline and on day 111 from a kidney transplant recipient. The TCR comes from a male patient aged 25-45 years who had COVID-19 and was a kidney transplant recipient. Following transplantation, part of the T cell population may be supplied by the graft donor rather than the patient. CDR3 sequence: CASSMVAPISIRTEAFF. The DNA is TGTGCCAGCAGCATGGTGGCTCCCATTTCAATTCGCACTGAAGCTTTCTTT.